One sample yielded the 29 T cell receptor beta chains listed below, sequenced in a study of spatial heterogeneity in lung cancer. TCRdb ran MiXCR on the 5' RACE reads and lists one entry per CDR3 protein. Here the sample spans approximately 11,000 distinct CDR3 sequences, 5.5% to 7.5% being singletons. Sample time point: sample taken at primary tumor resection. In each case, whole RNA from tumor, nontumor lung or frozen PBMC was sequenced unsorted. Sequenced here: normal lung tissue next to the tumor, sampled at surgery. Every receptor here comes from a male donor with early-stage non-small cell lung cancer.

There are many counts of this clonotype. The rearrangement joins TRBV5-4 to TRBJ2-1, with TRBD2 matching over 10 bases. The CDR3 has 15 amino acids. Germline CDR1 SGHNT, CDR2 YYREEE (reference sequence). Losses at the gene ends were 4 bases for V and 8 bases for J; bases not matched to a gene: 9. The CDR3 region is CASSKTSGLGDEQFF. The DNA for the CDR3 is TGTGCCAGCAGCAAGACTAGCGGGCTTGGGGATGAGCAGTTCTTC.

This clonotype was recorded many times. CDR3 residues: CSARRPGQIYEKLFF. CDR3 coding DNA: TGCAGTGCTAGACGACCGGGACAGATCTATGAAAAACTGTTTTTT. The chain recombines TRBV20-1 with TRBJ1-4; 7 bases line up with TRBD1. V lost 2 bases and J lost 6; bases outside the gene matches: 9. This CDR3 spans 15 amino acids. Germline-derived CDR1 and CDR2 are DFQATT and SNEGSKA (reference sequence).

This clonotype has ten or more counts. J is TRBJ1-1 and V is TRBV12-3 or TRBV12-4, with D unclear. There are 13 residues in the CDR3. Trimming removed 2 bases at V and 7 bases at J, with 11 bases between. CDR3: CASSLLAEGEAFF. The CDR3 bases are TGTGCCAGCAGTTTACTGGCGGAGGGTGAAGCTTTCTTT.

This clonotype was seen at least ten times. This chain joins TRBV4-2 and TRBJ2-3, with 10 bases fitting TRBD2. CDR1 is LGHNA and CDR2 is YNFKEQ in the germline V gene. The CDR3 extends over 19 amino acids. Germline trimming cut 1 base from V and 0 bases from J; bases unmatched to any gene: 10. This CDR3 is CASSQGRASGRLSTDTQYF. The CDR3 nucleotides are TGTGCCAGCAGCCAAGGGAGGGCTAGCGGGAGACTTAGCACAGATACGCAGTATTTT.

The CDR3 coding sequence is TGTGCCAGCCAAGGCGGGGGGCACTATGGCTACACCTTC. Protein sequence: CASQGGGHYGYTF. The V call is TRBV7-9, the J call TRBJ1-2, with D tentatively TRBD1 (6 bases). Trimming took off 8 bases at V and 3 bases at J, with 13 bases between the two ends. Looked up from germline, CDR1 is SEHNR and CDR2 is FQNEAQ (reference sequence). This CDR3 has 13 amino acids.

The sample holds many counts of this clonotype. The chain has TRBV20-1 and TRBJ1-5; D gene uncertain. CDR1 and CDR2 from the germline V gene are DFQATT and SNEGSKA (reference sequence). CDR3 length equals 15 residues. V shed 1 base and J shed 1 base, with 11 bases lying between them. CDR3 residues: CSARVTGASNQPQHF. CDR3 DNA: TGCAGTGCTAGAGTGACGGGCGCAAGCAATCAGCCCCAGCATTTT.

In its sample, this clonotype was seen a few times. The CDR3 here is CASSSKTGLKETQYF. CDR3 nucleotides: TGTGCCAGCAGTTCCAAGACCGGATTGAAGGAGACCCAGTACTTC. V and J are TRBV6-5 and TRBJ2-5; D unresolved. The CDR3 loop spans 15 amino acids. The germline gives CDR1 MNHEY, CDR2 SVGAGI. With 4 bases removed from V and 5 bases from J, the gap between germline ends came to 17 bases.

In its sample, this clonotype was seen many times. V and J are TRBV18 and TRBJ2-7, with D perhaps matching TRBD2 (5 bases). From germline, CDR1 is KGHSH and CDR2 LQKENI. The CDR3 covers 15 residues. V was shortened by 3 bases and J by 1 base, with 13 bases between the two germline ends. The CDR3 region is CASSPLSRRSYEQYF. Here the CDR3 DNA reads TGTGCCAGCTCACCCCTGAGCAGGAGGTCCTACGAGCAGTACTTC.

A remark on this clonotype: A read error may produce the germline difference seen at one junction end. The rearrangement uses TRBV6-2 or TRBV6-3 and TRBJ2-3; perhaps TRBD2 as D (5 bases). Germline V gene data show CDR1 as MNHEY and CDR2 as SVGEGT. This CDR3 contains 15 residues. The CDR3 bases are TGTGCCAGCAGTTACTCCGCGGGTAGCATAGATACGCAGTATTTT. Its translation is CASSYSAGSIDTQYF.

CDR3 amino acids: CSASGEREIYEQFF. The CDR3 region has the DNA TGCAGTGCTAGCGGGGAGCGGGAGATCTATGAGCAGTTCTTC. The rearrangement links TRBV20-1 to TRBJ2-1; 8 bases are a match to TRBD2. The CDR3 covers 14 residues. With 3 bases clipped from V and 8 bases from J, the junction kept 9 bases outside the gene matches. Germline CDR1 DFQATT, CDR2 SNEGSKA (reference sequence).

This clonotype was recorded at least ten times. The V and J genes are TRBV5-1 and TRBJ2-3; TRBD1 is a possible D gene (5 bases). Germline V CDR1 and CDR2: SGHRS, YFSETQ. CDR3 size: 16 residues. The V and J ends lost 4 bases and 0 bases respectively, with 15 bases between them. This CDR3 is CASSPGHSASTDTQYF. The CDR3, as DNA: TGCGCCAGCAGCCCCGGACATTCGGCTAGCACAGATACGCAGTATTTT.

This clonotype has a count of ten or more. In DNA, the CDR3 is TGTGCCAGCAGCCAAGCCCCCAGCTCTGGAAACACCATATATTTT. It translates to CASSQAPSSGNTIYF. This sequence joins TRBV3-1 and TRBJ1-3; D uncertain. The germline V and J ends were trimmed by 1 base and 0 bases, with 7 bases remaining between them. The length of the CDR3 is 15 residues. Germline loops: CDR1 LGHDT, CDR2 YNNKEL (reference sequence).

This clonotype was detected ten times or more. The chain has TRBV3-1 and TRBJ2-1; 9 bases agree with TRBD2. Per the germline V gene, CDR1 is LGHDT and CDR2 is YNNKEL (reference sequence). With 0 bases clipped from V and 3 bases from J, the junction kept 6 bases outside the gene matches. This CDR3 has 17 residues. CDR3 amino acids: CASSQEPSSGIYNEQFF. The CDR3 DNA is TGTGCCAGCAGCCAAGAACCTTCTAGCGGGATCTACAATGAGCAGTTCTTC.

This clonotype was seen at least ten times. The gene calls are TRBV3-1 and TRBJ1-2; 8 bases fit TRBD1. This CDR3 comprises 15 residues. CDR1 and CDR2 (germline): LGHDT, YNNKEL (reference sequence). V shed 3 bases and J 3 bases; nucleotides not matched to a gene: 6. CDR3 region: CASSHLDRGHYGYTF. CDR3 DNA: TGTGCCAGCAGCCACCTCGACAGGGGTCACTATGGCTACACCTTC. The whole variable domain, remainder taken from reference TRBV3-1 and TRBJ1-2, is DTAVSQTPKYLVTQMGNDKSIKCEQNLGHDTMYWYKQDSKKFLKIMFSYNNKELIINETVPNRFSPKSPDKAHLNLHINSLELGDSAVYFCASSHLDRGHYGYTFGSGTRLTVV.

This clonotype has at least ten counts. The chain is built from TRBV29-1 and TRBJ2-7; 9 bases line up with TRBD1. V lost 6 bases to trimming and J lost 5 bases; unmatched junction nucleotides: 5. In germline, CDR1 is SQVTM, CDR2 ANQGSEA. The CDR3 covers 12 residues. CDR3 in DNA: TGCAGCGTCCGGGACAGGGAGGACGAGCAGTACTTC. This codes for CSVRDREDEQYF.

This clonotype was recorded many times. The chain combines TRBV7-9 with TRBJ1-2; the D is unclear. The ends were cut back, 5 bases at V and 4 bases at J, with 14 bases in the middle. This CDR3 is built from 14 residues. Germline V gives CDR1 SEHNR, CDR2 FQNEAQ (reference sequence). The CDR3 loop reads CASSPSGTLYGYTF. CDR3 in DNA: TGTGCCAGCAGCCCCTCCGGTACTCTCTATGGCTACACCTTC.

This clonotype has at least ten counts. The rearrangement uses TRBV20-1 and TRBJ2-7, with D tentatively TRBD2 (5 bases). V was cut by 4 bases and J by 7 bases, with 23 bases left in between. This CDR3 spans 15 amino acids. CDR1 DFQATT and CDR2 SNEGSKA come from the germline V gene (reference sequence). In DNA, the CDR3 is TGCAGTGCTATGGAGGCCCAGCGTGATTACGGGGAGCAGTACTTC. It translates to CSAMEAQRDYGEQYF.

This clonotype is deemed medium-sized. V usage is TRBV6-5 and J usage is TRBJ1-1; TRBD1 is a possible D gene (5 bases). CDR3 size: 14 residues. CDR1 and CDR2 (germline): MNHEY, SVGAGI. V was shortened by 6 bases and J by 0 bases, with 11 bases between the two germline ends. In DNA form, the CDR3 reads TGTGCCAGCAGACGACAGAGCATGAACACTGAAGCTTTCTTT. It codes for CASRRQSMNTEAFF.

There are a few counts of this clonotype. CDR3 bases: TGTGCCACCAGTGATAGAGGGGGCCGGGCTTTCTTT. Amino acids: CATSDRGGRAFF. The rearrangement joins TRBV24-1 to TRBJ1-1; the match to TRBD1 covers 7 bases. The length of the CDR3 is 12 residues. The junction had 5 bases not matched to a gene; V was cut back by 3 bases and J by 11 bases. Germline V gives CDR1 KGHDR, CDR2 SFDVKD.

A few counts support this clonotype. The CDR3 loop reads CSATPSGTSGRGEQFF. The CDR3 DNA reads as TGCAGTGCTACCCCCAGTGGGACTAGCGGGAGGGGTGAGCAGTTCTTC. The V call is TRBV20-1, the J call TRBJ2-1, with 16 nucleotides matching TRBD2. In germline, CDR1 is DFQATT, CDR2 SNEGSKA (reference sequence). Unmatched junction bases numbered 9, after V lost 4 bases and J lost 9 bases. The CDR3 contains 16 residues.

This clonotype was counted many times. The chain employs TRBV11-2 and TRBJ2-7, with D maybe TRBD1 (6 bases). The CDR3 consists of 14 residues. V was cut by 1 base and J by 11 bases, with 18 bases left in between. Germline assignment: CDR1 SGHAT and CDR2 FQNNGV. Here the CDR3 reads CASSLANRDPGEYF. The CDR3 DNA reads as TGTGCCAGCAGCTTAGCCAACCGGGACCCAGGGGAGTACTTC.

This clonotype was seen at least ten times. The chain recombines TRBV5-8 with TRBJ2-1; D gene unclear. Trimming cost V 0 bases and J 0 bases, with 7 bases left between them. Germline lookup yields CDR1 SGHTS and CDR2 YDEGEE. This CDR3 has 15 residues. The CDR3 nucleotides are TGTGCCAGCAGCTTGGCCTTGAACTCCTACAATGAGCAGTTCTTC. Its protein product is CASSLALNSYNEQFF.

This clonotype was recorded at least ten times. The CDR3 reads CASSYSIAGTQETQYF. The DNA for the CDR3 is TGTGCCAGCAGTTACTCGATCGCGGGGACCCAAGAGACCCAGTACTTC. V usage is TRBV6-5 and J usage is TRBJ2-5, with D perhaps TRBD2 (6 bases). CDR1 is MNHEY and CDR2 is SVGAGI in the germline V gene. This CDR3 has 16 amino acids. V was clipped by 0 bases and J by 1 base, with 12 bases between them.

This clonotype was detected ten times or more. This chain uses TRBV6-5 with TRBJ2-2; D is possibly TRBD2 (5 bases). V gave up 2 bases and J gave up 8 bases, with 9 bases separating them. This CDR3 has 13 amino acids. CDR1 is MNHEY, CDR2 SVGAGI, per germline. CDR3 sequence reads: CASSYVEDGELFF. CDR3 in DNA: TGTGCCAGCAGTTACGTGGAGGATGGGGAGCTGTTTTTT.

There are many counts of this clonotype. This rearrangement joins TRBV5-6 to TRBJ1-2, with D possibly being TRBD1 (5 bases). CDR3 size: 13 residues. V lost 5 bases to trimming and J lost 4 bases, with 12 bases between them. CDR1 and CDR2 from the germline V gene are SGHDT and YYEEEE. The CDR3 DNA reads as TGTGCCAGCAGTCCCGGCAGGGTCTATGGCTACACCTTC. This gives the protein CASSPGRVYGYTF.

J is TRBJ2-1 and V is TRBV4-2; D perhaps matches TRBD2 (7 bases). The germline V and J ends were trimmed by 4 bases and 9 bases, with 22 bases remaining between them. This CDR3 has 16 residues. Germline CDR1 reads LGHNA; CDR2 reads YNFKEQ. CDR3 region: CASSLQEGGAESEQFF. The CDR3 nucleotides are TGTGCCAGCAGCCTCCAGGAGGGGGGGGCCGAAAGTGAGCAGTTCTTC.

By share of the sample, this clonotype is medium-sized. V is TRBV30 and J is TRBJ1-5; maybe TRBD1 (5 bases). The CDR3 contains 15 residues. Germline V gene lookup returns CDR1 GTSNPN and CDR2 SVGIG (reference sequence). V lost 0 bases, J lost 1 base, and 10 bases lay in between. CDR3 sequence reads: CAWSVGAPSNQPQHF. The CDR3 nucleotides read TGTGCCTGGAGTGTAGGGGCTCCGAGCAATCAGCCCCAGCATTTT.

This clonotype was recorded at least ten times. The chain recombines TRBV7-2 with TRBJ2-3; D not certain. The CDR3 is made up of 13 amino acids. The germline V gene encodes CDR1 SGHTA and CDR2 FQGNSA. Trimming took off 1 base at V and 6 bases at J, with 8 bases between the two ends. CDR3 DNA sequence: TGTGCCAGCAGCTTAGACCCGGCGGATACGCAGTATTTT. It codes for CASSLDPADTQYF.

This clonotype was detected ten times or more. The chain employs TRBV5-4 and TRBJ2-7; D possibly corresponds to TRBD2 (7 bases). Trimming cost V 4 bases and J 6 bases, with 20 bases left between them. Germline V CDR1 and CDR2: SGHNT, YYREEE (reference sequence). This CDR3 is built from 15 residues. The CDR3 region has the DNA TGTGCCAGCAGCCCGGACGGGGGGCTACTACGCGAGCAGTACTTC. Translating it yields CASSPDGGLLREQYF.